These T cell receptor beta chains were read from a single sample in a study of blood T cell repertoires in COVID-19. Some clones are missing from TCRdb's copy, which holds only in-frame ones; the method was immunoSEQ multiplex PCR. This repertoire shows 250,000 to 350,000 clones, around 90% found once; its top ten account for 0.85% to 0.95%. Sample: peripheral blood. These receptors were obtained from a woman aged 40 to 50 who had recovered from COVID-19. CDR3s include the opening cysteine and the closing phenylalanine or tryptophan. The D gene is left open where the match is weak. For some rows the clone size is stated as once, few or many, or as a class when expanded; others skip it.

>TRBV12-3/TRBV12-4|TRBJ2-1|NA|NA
CASSRGSYNEQFF
TGTGCCAGCAGTAGGGGTTCCTACAATGAGCAGTTCTTC
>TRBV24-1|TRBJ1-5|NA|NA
CATSQGSSNQPQHF
TGTGCCACCTCACAGGGTAGTAGCAATCAGCCCCAGCATTTT
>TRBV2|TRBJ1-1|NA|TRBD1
CASSELPGGNTEAFF
TGTGCCAGCAGTGAATTGCCAGGGGGCAACACTGAAGCTTTCTTT
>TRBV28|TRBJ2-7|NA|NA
CASIPQGRGYEQYF
TGTGCCAGCATCCCACAGGGCCGAGGCTACGAGCAGTACTTC
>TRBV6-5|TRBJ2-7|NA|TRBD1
CASRDRGTYEQYF
TGTGCCAGCAGGGACAGGGGGACCTACGAGCAGTACTTC
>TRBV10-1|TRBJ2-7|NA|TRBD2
CASSESGEDLAGTYEQYF
TGCGCCAGCAGTGAGTCAGGTGAGGACCTAGCGGGTACCTACGAGCAGTACTTC
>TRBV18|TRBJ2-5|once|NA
CASSPSPGLGPQETQYF
TGTGCCAGCTCACCTTCTCCAGGGCTGGGGCCACAAGAGACCCAGTACTTC
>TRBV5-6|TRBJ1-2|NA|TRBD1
CASSLEQGARGYTF
TGTGCCAGCAGCTTGGAACAGGGGGCGCGAGGCTACACCTTC
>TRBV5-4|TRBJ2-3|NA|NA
CATRGEWSWSTDTQYF
TGTGCCACGCGGGGAGAGTGGTCTTGGAGCACAGATACGCAGTATTTT
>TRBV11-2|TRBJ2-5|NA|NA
CASSPSPGARETQYF
TGTGCCAGCAGCCCGTCGCCAGGGGCTCGTGAGACCCAGTACTTC
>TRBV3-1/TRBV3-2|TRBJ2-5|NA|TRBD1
CASSQPDRGETQYF
TGTGCCAGCAGCCAGCCGGACAGGGGAGAGACCCAGTACTTC
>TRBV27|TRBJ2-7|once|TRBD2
CASSRTSGSFSYEQYF
TGTGCCAGCAGCCGGACTAGCGGAAGTTTTTCCTACGAGCAGTACTTC
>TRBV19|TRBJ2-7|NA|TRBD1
CASSIWTGDSEQYF
TGTGCCAGTAGTATTTGGACAGGGGACAGCGAGCAGTACTTC
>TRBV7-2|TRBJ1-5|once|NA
CASSLASGGNQPQHF
TGTGCCAGCAGCTTAGCGTCAGGAGGAAATCAGCCCCAGCATTTT
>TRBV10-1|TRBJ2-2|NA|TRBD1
CASRPGTGLTGELFF
TGCGCCAGCAGACCCGGGACAGGGCTCACCGGGGAGCTGTTTTTT
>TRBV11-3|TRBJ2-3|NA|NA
CASSLVGGTGDTQYF
TGTGCCAGCAGCTTAGTCGGGGGAACCGGAGATACGCAGTATTTT
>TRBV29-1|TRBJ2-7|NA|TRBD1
CSVGTGGHEQYF
TGCAGCGTCGGGACAGGGGGCCACGAGCAGTACTTC
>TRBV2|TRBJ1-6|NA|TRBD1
CASSVRQGAHSPLHF
TGTGCCAGCAGTGTTAGACAGGGAGCCCATTCACCCCTCCACTTT
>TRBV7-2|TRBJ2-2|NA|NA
CASSLSRDTGELFF
TGTGCCAGCAGCTTAAGCCGGGACACCGGGGAGCTGTTTTTT
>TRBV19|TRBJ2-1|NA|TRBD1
CASSIDSQPGTGGYNEQFF
TGTGCCAGTAGTATAGATTCTCAACCCGGGACAGGGGGGTACAATGAGCAGTTCTTC
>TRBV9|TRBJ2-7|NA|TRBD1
CASSGQGPEQYF
TGTGCCAGCAGTGGACAGGGTCCGGAGCAGTACTTC